The source of this TCR beta chain is a study of shared clonotypes between healthy human individuals. The wider study: Each donor contributed plates that comprised three CD4 naive, three CD4 memory, two CD8 naive and one CD8 memory. Study-wide results and limits: It was observed that 5% to 6.5% of naive CD4 clonotypes were shared across several donors.

On this clone itself: Its antigen is currently unknown.

Nashville, Tennessee was home to all donors, each a Caucasian adult. The authors loaded roughly 200 ng DNA, 25,000 to 30,000 T cell genomes, into sorted-subset replicate PCRs. The protocol was immunoSEQ multiplex PCR, while the TCRdb copy is restricted to in-frame clones and leaves out a portion. The sample yields almost 750,000 clones, 72% seen once. Sequences were obtained from memory CD4+ T cells sorted from blood. Noted subset: CD45RA-negative fraction. The sequence was collected from a woman aged 25 to 39 in good health.

The CDR3 DNA reads as TGTGCCAGTAGTATAGGACAGGGGGCTTACATTCAGTACTTC. This sequence encodes CASSIGQGAYIQYF. The chain couples TRBV19 to TRBJ2-4; 10 nucleotides align to TRBD1. The CDR3 has 14 residues. Germline CDR1 reads LNHDA; CDR2 reads SQIVND (reference sequence). V shed 1 base, J shed 8 bases, and the junction held 2 bases outside the gene matches.